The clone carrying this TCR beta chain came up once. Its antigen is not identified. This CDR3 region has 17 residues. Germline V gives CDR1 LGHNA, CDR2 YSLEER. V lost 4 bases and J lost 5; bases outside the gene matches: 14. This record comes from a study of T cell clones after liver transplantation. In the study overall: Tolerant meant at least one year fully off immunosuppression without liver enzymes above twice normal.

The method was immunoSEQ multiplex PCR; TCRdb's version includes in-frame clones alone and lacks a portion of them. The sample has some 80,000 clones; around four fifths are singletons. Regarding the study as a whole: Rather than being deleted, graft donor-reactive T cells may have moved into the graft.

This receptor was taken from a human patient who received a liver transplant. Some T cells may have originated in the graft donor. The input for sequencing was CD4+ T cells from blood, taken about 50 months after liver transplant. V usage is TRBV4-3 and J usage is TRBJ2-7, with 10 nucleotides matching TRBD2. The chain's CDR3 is CASSRLGAGGTLNEQYF. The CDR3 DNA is TGCGCCAGCAGCCGATTGGGAGCGGGAGGGACTCTGAACGAGCAGTACTTC.